Each of the 7 T cell receptor beta chains below was sequenced from the same sample in a study of blood T cells in healthy people across ages. The authors ran a second PCR of 7 to 11 cycles using a sample-barcoded 5' primer and a J-beta primer mix. A single record per CDR3 protein comes from TCRdb applying MiXCR to the 5' RACE reads. The sample holds about 940,000 distinct CDR3 sequences, approximately 49% seen once. Input material: blood. The receptor set was obtained from a man aged 30-40 years in good health.

This clonotype was observed a handful of times. The V gene is TRBV15, the J gene TRBJ2-1; 9 nucleotides align to TRBD2. The junction had 11 bases not matched to a gene; V was cut back by 0 bases and J by 8 bases. The CDR3 sequence is 17 residues long. Germline CDR1 reads LNHNV; CDR2 reads YYDKDF (reference sequence). CDR3 DNA: TGTGCCACCAGCAGAGATTATTCGGGCGGGGGGGCGGATGAGCAGTTCTTC. This translates into CATSRDYSGGGADEQFF. The entire variable domain, with the rest obtained from reference TRBV15 and TRBJ2-1, is as follows: DAMVIQNPRYQVTQFGKPVTLSCSQTLNHNVMYWYQQKSSQAPKLLFHYYDKDFNNEADTPDNFQSRRPNTSFCFLDIRSPGLGDTAMYLCATSRDYSGGGADEQFFGPGTRLTVL.

This rearrangement joins TRBV6-5 to TRBJ1-1; a possible D gene is TRBD1 (5 bases). Germline values: CDR1 MNHEY, CDR2 SVGAGI. The CDR3 is made up of 14 amino acids. V lost 6 bases and J 1 base, leaving 12 bases between the germline ends. CDR3 nucleotides: TGTGCCAGCAGAGTAGGTGGGGGGAACACTGAAGCTTTCTTT. It translates to CASRVGGGNTEAFF.

The V and J genes are TRBV5-5 and TRBJ2-7, with TRBD1 identical over 9 bases. The last part of the DNA fits TRBJ2-5 better; the J call may be wrong. Germline CDR1 and CDR2: SGHKS and YYEKEE (reference sequence). The CDR3 sequence is 15 residues long. The CDR3 DNA sequence: TGTGCCAGCAGCTCATCGGGACAGGGTAGAGAGACCCAGTACTTC. Encoded protein: CASSSSGQGRETQYF.

With respect to this clonotype: The junction shows a germline mismatch at one end, possibly a read error. The chain joins TRBV10-3 to TRBJ2-7; D may match TRBD1 or TRBD2 (5 bases each). The assigned J gene may be wrong: the sequence end matches TRBJ2-5 better. Germline values: CDR1 ENHRY, CDR2 SYGVKD. This CDR3 comprises 13 residues. DNA for the CDR3: TGTGCCGTCAGTGTCGACAGCGGAGAGACCCAGTACTTC. It encodes CAVSVDSGETQYF.

The CDR3 spells CASRTTSGGTDTQYF. In DNA form, the CDR3 reads TGTGCCAGCAGAACGACTAGCGGGGGCACAGATACGCAGTATTTT. V gene TRBV6-6 combines with J gene TRBJ2-3; 11 nucleotides line up with TRBD2. Trimming removed 6 bases from V and 1 base from J; junction bases left unmatched: 3. Germline CDR1 is MNHNY and CDR2 is SVGAGI (reference sequence). The CDR3 has 15 residues.

The CDR3 region has the DNA TGTGCCAGCAGACCATCTAGCGGGGGGTACGAGCAGTACTTC. As protein: CASRPSSGGYEQYF. The rearrangement joins TRBV6-6 to TRBJ2-5, with 11 bases fitting TRBD2. The end of the DNA aligns better with TRBJ2-7, so the J call may be wrong. The CDR3 has 14 amino acids. Germline CDR1 reads MNHNY; CDR2 reads SVGAGI (reference sequence).

This chain uses TRBV2 with TRBJ2-7; a weak D match, TRBD2 (6 bases). The closer fit of TRBJ2-5 to the DNA end suggests the J call may be wrong. Germline CDR1 reads SNHLY; CDR2 reads FYNNEI. The CDR3 has 15 residues. In nucleotides, the CDR3 is TGTGCCAGCTACTACCCCGGGAGAGGACAAGAGACCCAGTACTTC. Its protein product is CASYYPGRGQETQYF.